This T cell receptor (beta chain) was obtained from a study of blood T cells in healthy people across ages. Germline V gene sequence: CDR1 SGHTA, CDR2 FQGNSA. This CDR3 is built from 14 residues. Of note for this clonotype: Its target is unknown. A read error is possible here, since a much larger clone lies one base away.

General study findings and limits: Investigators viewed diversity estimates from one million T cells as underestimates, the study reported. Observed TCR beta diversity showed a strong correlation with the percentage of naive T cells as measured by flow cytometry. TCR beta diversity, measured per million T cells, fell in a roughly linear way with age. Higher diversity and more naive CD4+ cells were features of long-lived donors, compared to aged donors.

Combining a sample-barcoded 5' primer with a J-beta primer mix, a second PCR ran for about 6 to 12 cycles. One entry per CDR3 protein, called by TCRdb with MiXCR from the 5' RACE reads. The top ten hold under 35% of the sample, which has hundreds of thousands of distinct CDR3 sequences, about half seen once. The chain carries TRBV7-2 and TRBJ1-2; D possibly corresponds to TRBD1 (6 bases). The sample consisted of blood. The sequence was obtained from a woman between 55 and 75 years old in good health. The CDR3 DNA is TGTGCCCGCAGCTCGTCGTGGACAGACTATGGCTACACCTTC. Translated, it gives CARSSSWTDYGYTF.